This T cell receptor beta chain derives from a study of T cells expressing NK-cell markers. Study overall: Repertoires of TCR beta were obtained from T cells sorted as CD3+CD56+NKG2C+, CD3+CD56+NKG2C- and CD3+CD56-NKG2C+.

CDR1 KGHSH and CDR2 LQKENI come from the germline V gene. This CDR3 has 13 amino acids. TCRdb reprocessed the 5' RACE reads, keeping one entry per CDR3 protein, no DNA. Seen in this sample are about 160,000 distinct CDR3 sequences; the ten most common clones hold approximately 17%. Concerning this clonotype: Antigen unknown.

Study-level findings and limits: About 1.0-8% of CD8+ T cells in more than 5 donors belonged to dominant NKG2C+ clonotypes.

This rearrangement joins TRBV18 to TRBJ2-1; the D gene TCRdb calls, TRBD2, cannot be checked with no DNA. Sequencing used blood T cells: a sorted CD56 or NKG2C T cell subset, CD4+ or CD8+ T cells, or bulk PBMC T cells (not recorded which). This TCR derives from a woman between 18 and 69 years old in good health. CDR3 protein: CASSPAGGNEQFF. Looking up the rest from reference TRBV18 and TRBJ2-1 gives the full variable domain: NAGVMQNPRHLVRRRGQEARLRCSPMKGHSHVYWYRQLPEEGLKFMVYLQKENIIDESGMPKERFSAEFPKEGPSILRIQQVVRGDSAAYFCASSPAGGNEQFFGPGTRLTVL.